The 18 T cell receptor beta chains presented below share a single source sample, sequenced in a study of T cell changes during pregnancy in multiple sclerosis. Data came from immunoSEQ multiplex PCR; TCRdb stores just in-frame clones and leaves some out. The repertoire holds about 80,000 clones, with 92% as singletons. Source: peripheral blood, taken before pregnancy. Receptor source: a female donor with multiple sclerosis, enrolled in a pregnancy study.

J is TRBJ1-4 and V is TRBV2; 11 positions match TRBD1. Germline CDR1 and CDR2: SNHLY and FYNNEI. Trimming took 8 bases from V and 4 from J; bases not matched to a gene: 9. The CDR3 spans 16 residues. Here the CDR3 reads CASRSGDRGINEKLFF. The CDR3 DNA reads TGTGCCAGCCGATCCGGGGACAGGGGGATTAATGAAAAACTGTTTTTT. The full variable domain, its missing parts supplied by reference TRBV2 and TRBJ1-4, is EPEVTQTPSHQVTQMGQEVILRCVPISNHLYFYWYRQILGQKVEFLVSFYNNEISEKSEIFDDQFSVERPDGSNFTLKIRSTKLEDSAMYFCASRSGDRGINEKLFFGSGTQLSVL.

The gene calls are TRBV14 and TRBJ1-2; TRBD1 matches at 8 bases. V trimming: 1 base; J trimming: 6 bases; junction bases outside the gene matches: 7. The CDR3 is 15 residues long. Germline CDR1 reads SGHDN; CDR2 reads FVKESK. CDR3 in amino acids: CASSQGRQGSHGYTF. CDR3 DNA: TGTGCCAGCAGCCAAGGCCGACAGGGGAGCCATGGCTACACCTTC.

The chain couples TRBV29-1 to TRBJ2-1; D unresolved. CDR1 and CDR2 (germline): SQVTM, ANQGSEA. V gave up 4 bases and J gave up 3 bases, with 16 bases separating them. The CDR3 contains 15 residues. The CDR3 DNA follows: TGCAGCGTTGTCATCCAGATGGCCCTCTACAATGAGCAGTTCTTC. Translating it yields CSVVIQMALYNEQFF.

The chain employs TRBV2 and TRBJ1-4; tentatively, D is TRBD1 (5 bases). The CDR3 totals 15 residues. The ends were cut back, 1 base at V and 3 bases at J, with 9 bases in the middle. CDR1 SNHLY and CDR2 FYNNEI come from the germline V gene. The CDR3 nucleotides are TGTGCCAGCAGTGAAGAGGGGTGGGCTAATGAAAAACTGTTTTTT. This translates into CASSEEGWANEKLFF.

This clone was detected a few times. The gene calls are TRBV9 and TRBJ1-1; the D is unclear. The V gene's germline CDR1 is SGDLS and CDR2 YYNGEE. The CDR3 covers 11 residues. V was shortened by 0 bases and J by 7 bases, with 4 bases between the two germline ends. CDR3 sequence (DNA): TGTGCCAGCAGCGTAGTTAGTGAAGCTTTCTTT. This gives the protein CASSVVSEAFF. Drawing the rest from reference TRBV9 and TRBJ1-1, the complete variable domain is DSGVTQTPKHLITATGQRVTLRCSPRSGDLSVYWYQQSLDQGLQFLIQYYNGEERAKGNILERFSAQQFPDLHSELNLSSLELGDSALYFCASSVVSEAFFGQGTRLTVV.

This clone was detected once. The V gene is TRBV2, the J gene TRBJ1-6; TRBD1 agrees at 7 bases. The germline V gene encodes CDR1 SNHLY and CDR2 FYNNEI. The CDR3 consists of 16 residues. J was trimmed by 10 bases and V by 5 bases; bases with no gene match: 14. The CDR3 loop is CASSHQRGRSNSPLHF. CDR3 bases: TGTGCCAGCAGTCATCAGAGGGGGCGAAGTAACTCACCCCTCCACTTT.

The chain employs TRBV19 and TRBJ2-2; TRBD2 aligns across 9 bases. The CDR3 totals 17 residues. The germline V gene has CDR1 LNHDA and CDR2 SQIVND (reference sequence). V shed 2 bases, J shed 7 bases, and the junction held 11 bases outside the gene matches. The CDR3 DNA is TGTGCCAGTAGTATACCCCCCCCTCGCGGGGGGGGCGGGGAGCTGTTTTTT. Amino acids: CASSIPPPRGGGGELFF.

The V gene is TRBV2, the J gene TRBJ1-5; TRBD1 matches at 7 bases. Germline V gene sequence: CDR1 SNHLY, CDR2 FYNNEI. This CDR3 is built from 14 residues. Losses at the gene ends were 6 bases for V and 4 bases for J; bases not matched to a gene: 6. The CDR3 sequence: CASSRQGQNQPQHF. In DNA form, the CDR3 reads TGTGCCAGCAGCCGACAGGGCCAAAATCAGCCCCAGCATTTT.

V is TRBV2 and J is TRBJ1-2; TRBD1 matches 8 bases. Germline-derived CDR1 and CDR2 are SNHLY and FYNNEI. The trim removed 5 bases at V and 8 bases at J, leaving 4 bases unmatched. The CDR3 has 12 amino acids. The CDR3 DNA reads as TGTGCCAGCAGTCCCAGGGGGCACGGCTACACCTTC. It is translated as CASSPRGHGYTF.

The chain uses TRBV5-1 and TRBJ2-2; 7 bases map to TRBD1. The CDR3 length is 19 residues. Germline assignment: CDR1 SGHRS and CDR2 YFSETQ. J gave up 1 base and V 0 bases, and 12 bases lay outside the gene matches. This CDR3 reads CASSLELTGSPLNTGELFF. In DNA form, the CDR3 reads TGCGCCAGCAGCTTGGAACTGACAGGGTCCCCGCTGAACACCGGGGAGCTGTTTTTT.

The V gene is TRBV13, the J gene TRBJ2-1; 7 bases fit TRBD2. Trimming at V came to 5 bases and at J to 1 base, leaving 5 bases not matched to a gene. Germline values: CDR1 PRHDT, CDR2 FYEKMQ (reference sequence). This CDR3 region has 15 residues. The CDR3: CASSEAAGSYNEQFF. The CDR3 coding sequence is TGTGCCAGCAGCGAGGCAGCGGGGTCCTACAATGAGCAGTTCTTC. The whole variable domain, filled in from reference TRBV13 and TRBJ2-1, reads AAGVIQSPRHLIKEKRETATLKCYPIPRHDTVYWYQQGPGQDPQFLISFYEKMQSDKGSIPDRFSAQQFSDYHSELNMSSLELGDSALYFCASSEAAGSYNEQFFGPGTRLTVL.

The chain employs TRBV29-1 and TRBJ1-4, with 10 positions matching TRBD1. Germline assignment: CDR1 SQVTM and CDR2 ANQGSEA. Trimming at V came to 7 bases and at J to 8 bases, leaving 16 bases not matched to a gene. The length of the CDR3 is 16 residues. The CDR3 DNA reads TGCAGCGCTTCCCGGGACAGGGGAACTATAAGAGAAAAACTGTTTTTT. Encoded protein: CSASRDRGTIREKLFF.

The chain carries TRBV7-8 and TRBJ2-3; TRBD2 aligns across 12 bases. Germline CDR1 and CDR2: SGHVS and FQNEAQ. This CDR3 contains 16 residues. J lost 2 bases, V lost 5 bases, and 5 bases had no gene match. The CDR3 DNA follows: TGTGCCAGCAGCCCACGACTAGCGGGGGTCACAGATACGCAGTATTTT. As protein: CASSPRLAGVTDTQYF.

The V and J genes are TRBV7-9 and TRBJ2-1; D might be TRBD1 (5 bases). Trimming cost V 1 base and J 6 bases, with 13 bases left between them. There are 15 residues in the CDR3. The germline CDR1 and CDR2 sequences are SEHNR and FQNEAQ (reference sequence). For the CDR3, the DNA is TGTGCCAGCAGCTTAGGGTCAGGGCCACTCAATGAGCAGTTCTTC. Protein: CASSLGSGPLNEQFF.

CDR3 nucleotides: TGTGCCAGCAGTTACTCTTGGGAGGGCGAGCAGTACTTC. Its translation is CASSYSWEGEQYF. The J gene is TRBJ2-7, the V gene TRBV6-5; TRBD2 matches 7 bases. The V gene end was trimmed by 0 bases and the J gene end by 6 bases; junction bases not matched to a gene: 2. Germline CDR1 reads MNHEY; CDR2 reads SVGAGI. This CDR3 has 13 amino acids.

This clone was recorded once. J is TRBJ2-2 and V is TRBV5-1; no clear D. CDR1 and CDR2 from the germline V gene are SGHRS and YFSETQ. V was cut by 3 bases and J by 3 bases, with 18 bases left in between. The CDR3 consists of 17 residues. Here the CDR3 DNA reads TGCGCCAGCAGCTCAGGATGGATGGGTACCGACACCGGGGAGCTGTTTTTT. It encodes CASSSGWMGTDTGELFF. The whole variable domain, filled in from reference TRBV5-1 and TRBJ2-2, reads KAGVTQTPRYLIKTRGQQVTLSCSPISGHRSVSWYQQTPGQGLQFLFEYFSETQRNKGNFPGRFSGRQFSNSRSEMNVSTLELGDSALYLCASSSGWMGTDTGELFFGEGSRLTVL.

The gene calls are TRBV7-8 and TRBJ2-5; D not certain. V shed 4 bases and J shed 0 bases, with 9 bases lying between them. The CDR3 runs to 14 residues. In germline, CDR1 is SGHVS, CDR2 FQNEAQ. In nucleotides, the CDR3 is TGTGCCAGCAGCTCAACTGCTTACCAAGAGACCCAGTACTTC. Translation gives CASSSTAYQETQYF. The whole variable domain, filled in from reference TRBV7-8 and TRBJ2-5, reads GAGVSQSPRYKVAKRGQDVALRCDPISGHVSLFWYQQALGQGPEFLTYFQNEAQLDKSGLPSDRFFAERPEGSVSTLKIQRTQQEDSAVYLCASSSTAYQETQYFGPGTRLLVL.

V is TRBV7-9 and J is TRBJ2-3; 7 bases align to TRBD1. CDR3 length: 16 residues. Germline V gene data show CDR1 as SEHNR and CDR2 as FQNEAQ (reference sequence). The junction had 8 bases not matched to a gene; V was cut back by 5 bases and J by 0 bases. This CDR3 reads CASSDRGRGSTDTQYF. The CDR3 nucleotides read TGTGCCAGCAGCGATCGAGGCAGGGGGAGCACAGATACGCAGTATTTT.